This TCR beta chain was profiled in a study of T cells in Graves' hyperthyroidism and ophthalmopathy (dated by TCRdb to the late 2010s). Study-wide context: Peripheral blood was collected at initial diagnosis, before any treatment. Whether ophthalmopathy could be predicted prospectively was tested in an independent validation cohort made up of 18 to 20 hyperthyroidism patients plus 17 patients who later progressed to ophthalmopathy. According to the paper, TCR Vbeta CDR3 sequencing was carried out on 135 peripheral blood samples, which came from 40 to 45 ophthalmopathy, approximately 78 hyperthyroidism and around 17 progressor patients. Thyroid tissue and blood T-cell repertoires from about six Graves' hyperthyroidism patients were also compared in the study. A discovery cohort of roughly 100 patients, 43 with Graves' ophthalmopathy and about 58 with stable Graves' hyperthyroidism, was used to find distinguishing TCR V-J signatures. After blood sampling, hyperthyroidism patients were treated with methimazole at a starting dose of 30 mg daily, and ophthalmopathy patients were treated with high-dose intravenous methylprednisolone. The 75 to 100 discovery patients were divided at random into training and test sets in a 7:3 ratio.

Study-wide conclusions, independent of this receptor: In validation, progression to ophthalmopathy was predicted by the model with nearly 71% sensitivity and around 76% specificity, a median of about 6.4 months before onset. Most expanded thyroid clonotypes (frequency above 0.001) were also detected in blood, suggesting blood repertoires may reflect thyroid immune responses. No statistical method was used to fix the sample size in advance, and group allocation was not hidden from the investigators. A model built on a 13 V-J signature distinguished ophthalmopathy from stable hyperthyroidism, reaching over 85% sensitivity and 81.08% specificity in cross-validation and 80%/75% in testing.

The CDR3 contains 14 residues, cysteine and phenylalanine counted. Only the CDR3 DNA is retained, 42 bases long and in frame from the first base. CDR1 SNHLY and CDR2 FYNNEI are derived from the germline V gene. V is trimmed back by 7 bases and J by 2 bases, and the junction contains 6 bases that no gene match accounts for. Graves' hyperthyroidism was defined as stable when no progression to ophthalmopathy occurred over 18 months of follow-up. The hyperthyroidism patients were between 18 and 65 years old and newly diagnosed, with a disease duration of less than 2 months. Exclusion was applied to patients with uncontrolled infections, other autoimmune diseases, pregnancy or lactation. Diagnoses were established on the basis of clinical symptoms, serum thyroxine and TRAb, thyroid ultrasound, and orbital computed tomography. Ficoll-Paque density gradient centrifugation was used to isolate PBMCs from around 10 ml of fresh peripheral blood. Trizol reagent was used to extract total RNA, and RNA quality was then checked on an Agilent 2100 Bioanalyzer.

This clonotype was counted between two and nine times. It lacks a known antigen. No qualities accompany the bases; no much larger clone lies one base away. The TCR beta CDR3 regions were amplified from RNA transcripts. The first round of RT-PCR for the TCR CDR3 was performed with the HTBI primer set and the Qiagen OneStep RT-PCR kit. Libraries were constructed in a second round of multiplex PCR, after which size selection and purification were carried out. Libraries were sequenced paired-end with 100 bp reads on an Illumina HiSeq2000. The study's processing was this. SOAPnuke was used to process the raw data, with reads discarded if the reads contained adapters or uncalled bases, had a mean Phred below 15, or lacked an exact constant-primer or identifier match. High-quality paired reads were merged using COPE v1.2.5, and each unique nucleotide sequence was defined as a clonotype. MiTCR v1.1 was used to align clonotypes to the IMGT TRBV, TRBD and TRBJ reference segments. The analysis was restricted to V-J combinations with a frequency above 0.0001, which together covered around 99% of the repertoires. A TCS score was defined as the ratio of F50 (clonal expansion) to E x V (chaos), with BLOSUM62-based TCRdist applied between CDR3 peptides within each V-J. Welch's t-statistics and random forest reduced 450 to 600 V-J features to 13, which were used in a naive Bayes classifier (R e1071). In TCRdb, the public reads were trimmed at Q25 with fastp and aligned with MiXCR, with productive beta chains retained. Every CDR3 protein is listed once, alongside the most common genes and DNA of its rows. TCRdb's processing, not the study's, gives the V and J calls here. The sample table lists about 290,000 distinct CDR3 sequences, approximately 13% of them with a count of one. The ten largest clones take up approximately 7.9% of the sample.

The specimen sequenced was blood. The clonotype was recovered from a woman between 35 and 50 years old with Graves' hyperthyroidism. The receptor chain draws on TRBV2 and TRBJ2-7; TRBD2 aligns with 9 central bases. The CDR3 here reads CASTLSGRPYEQYF. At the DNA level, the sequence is TGTGCCAGCACCCTTAGCGGGAGACCCTACGAGCAGTACTTC.